A selection of T cell receptor beta chains follows, all from one sample in a study of cytomegalovirus exposure and HLA in healthy donors. Profiled with immunoSEQ multiplex PCR; TCRdb holds only in-frame clones, not every one. In the table there are about 150,000 clones, 82% of which are singletons. Input material: PBMCs. The receptors originated from a woman aged 45-59 years in good health and CMV-seropositive. CDR3s include the opening cysteine and the closing phenylalanine or tryptophan. A D gene is named only where the DNA matches it firmly. Size is stated for part of the rows, as once, few or many counts, or as a class when the clone is expanded.

d_call: TRBD2
j_call: TRBJ2-1
clone_size: -
v_call: TRBV5-1
cdr3_nt: TGCGCCAGCAGGTCCGGGACTAGCTCCCTTTACAATGAGCAGTTCTTC
cdr3_aa: CASRSGTSSLYNEQFF

d_call: TRBD1
j_call: TRBJ2-7
clone_size: -
v_call: TRBV7-6
cdr3_nt: TGTGCCAGCACCACGTTACAGGGGTTCGATGAGCAGTACTTC
cdr3_aa: CASTTLQGFDEQYF

d_call: TRBD1
j_call: TRBJ2-7
clone_size: -
v_call: TRBV6-1
cdr3_nt: TGTGCCAGCAGAAGGTGGAGCACAGGGGCCTACGAGCAGTACTTC
cdr3_aa: CASRRWSTGAYEQYF

d_call: TRBD2
j_call: TRBJ2-3
clone_size: -
v_call: TRBV27
cdr3_nt: TGTGCCAGCAGTCTCTCCCATAGCGGGGGGGCCACAGATACGCAGTATTTT
cdr3_aa: CASSLSHSGGATDTQYF

d_call: -
j_call: TRBJ1-1
clone_size: -
v_call: TRBV30
cdr3_nt: TGTGCCTGGAGTGGGGCTTCGAACACTGAAGCTTTCTTT
cdr3_aa: CAWSGASNTEAFF

d_call: -
j_call: TRBJ1-2
clone_size: -
v_call: TRBV4-3
cdr3_nt: TGCGCCAGCAGCCAAGATCCCACAGGGTTCGATGGCTACACCTTC
cdr3_aa: CASSQDPTGFDGYTF

d_call: -
j_call: TRBJ1-2
clone_size: -
v_call: TRBV12-5
cdr3_nt: TGTGCTAGTGGTTTGGAATCCCTAAGTGAGCGCTACACCTTC
cdr3_aa: CASGLESLSERYTF

d_call: TRBD2
j_call: TRBJ2-4
clone_size: -
v_call: TRBV7-3
cdr3_nt: TGTGCCAGCAGCTTAACACGAGCGGGGGCGGGCATTCAGTACTTC
cdr3_aa: CASSLTRAGAGIQYF

d_call: -
j_call: TRBJ2-1
clone_size: -
v_call: TRBV15
cdr3_nt: TGTGCCACCAGCAGAGATCTTCTAGGAGCGGATGAGCAGTTCTTC
cdr3_aa: CATSRDLLGADEQFF

d_call: -
j_call: TRBJ1-1
clone_size: -
v_call: TRBV5-4
cdr3_nt: TGTGCCAGCAGCTCAGGGGATAGGAACACTGAAGCTTTCTTT
cdr3_aa: CASSSGDRNTEAFF

d_call: TRBD1
j_call: TRBJ2-1
clone_size: few
v_call: TRBV6-1
cdr3_nt: TGTGCCTCGGACAGGGGTGAGCTTGAGCAGTTCTTC
cdr3_aa: CASDRGELEQFF

d_call: -
j_call: TRBJ1-5
clone_size: -
v_call: TRBV19
cdr3_nt: TGTGCCACCCAAGGGGGTTATCAGCCCCAGCATTTT
cdr3_aa: CATQGGYQPQHF

d_call: -
j_call: TRBJ2-1
clone_size: -
v_call: TRBV7-8
cdr3_nt: TGTGCCAGCAGCTTAGTAGCTAGCTCCTACAATGAGCAGTTCTTC
cdr3_aa: CASSLVASSYNEQFF

d_call: TRBD1
j_call: TRBJ1-1
clone_size: few
v_call: TRBV10-3
cdr3_nt: TGTGCCATCAGTCCCGGGACAGGGGTTGAAGCTTTCTTT
cdr3_aa: CAISPGTGVEAFF

d_call: -
j_call: TRBJ1-5
clone_size: -
v_call: TRBV30
cdr3_nt: TGTGCCTGGAGTAACTCCCTTACAGGAAATAGCAATCAGCCCCAGCATTTT
cdr3_aa: CAWSNSLTGNSNQPQHF

d_call: TRBD1
j_call: TRBJ2-7
clone_size: -
v_call: TRBV19
cdr3_nt: TGTGCCAGTAGTAGGGCCGGACAGGGGCGTCGCGAGCAGTACTTC
cdr3_aa: CASSRAGQGRREQYF

d_call: TRBD1
j_call: TRBJ1-5
clone_size: -
v_call: TRBV18
cdr3_nt: TGTGCCAGCTCAATGACAGGGGCTGCTGAGCCCCAGCATTTT
cdr3_aa: CASSMTGAAEPQHF

d_call: -
j_call: TRBJ2-7
clone_size: -
v_call: TRBV28
cdr3_nt: TGTGCCAGCATCTCTGGAGGGACCCTACCCTACGAGCAGTACTTC
cdr3_aa: CASISGGTLPYEQYF

d_call: TRBD1
j_call: TRBJ1-5
clone_size: -
v_call: TRBV28
cdr3_nt: TGTGCCAGCCGGGACAGGGTGTATAGCAATCAGCCCCAGCATTTT
cdr3_aa: CASRDRVYSNQPQHF

d_call: -
j_call: TRBJ1-2
clone_size: -
v_call: TRBV27
cdr3_nt: TGTGCCAGCAGTTTATTCGGCCAGGGAAGTAGGGTTGGGGGCTACACCTTC
cdr3_aa: CASSLFGQGSRVGGYTF

d_call: -
j_call: TRBJ1-5
clone_size: -
v_call: TRBV2
cdr3_nt: TGTGCCAGCAGTGAATCTCGGCAGGGTCATAGCAATCAGCCCCAGCATTTT
cdr3_aa: CASSESRQGHSNQPQHF

d_call: -
j_call: TRBJ1-3
clone_size: -
v_call: TRBV30
cdr3_nt: TGTGCCTGGAGGTCGCAGGCTTACTCTGGAAACACCATATATTTT
cdr3_aa: CAWRSQAYSGNTIYF

d_call: -
j_call: TRBJ2-3
clone_size: -
v_call: TRBV15
cdr3_nt: TGTGCCACCAGCAGAGGACCCCAAGCCCGCAGGGGCCCAGAGCGCACAGATACGCAGTATTTT
cdr3_aa: CATSRGPQARRGPERTDTQYF

d_call: -
j_call: TRBJ2-6
clone_size: -
v_call: TRBV23-1
cdr3_nt: TGCGCCAGCAGTCTATCTTCCTTCTCTGGGGCCAACGTCCTGACTTTC
cdr3_aa: CASSLSSFSGANVLTF

d_call: -
j_call: TRBJ1-1
clone_size: -
v_call: TRBV10-3
cdr3_nt: TGTGCCATCGGGGGAGCGGGGGTTCCTGAAGCTTTCTTT
cdr3_aa: CAIGGAGVPEAFF

d_call: TRBD1
j_call: TRBJ1-6
clone_size: -
v_call: TRBV19
cdr3_nt: TGTGCCAGTAGGATACAGGGGTTACATTCACCCCTCCACTTT
cdr3_aa: CASRIQGLHSPLHF

d_call: -
j_call: TRBJ2-1
clone_size: once
v_call: TRBV19
cdr3_nt: TGTGCCAGTAGTATTCCCGGGTTGAGCTCCTACAATGAGCAGTTCTTC
cdr3_aa: CASSIPGLSSYNEQFF

d_call: TRBD1
j_call: TRBJ2-7
clone_size: -
v_call: TRBV28
cdr3_nt: TGTGCCAGCAATATCCGGGACAGGGAGACCCACGAGCAGTACTTC
cdr3_aa: CASNIRDRETHEQYF

d_call: -
j_call: TRBJ1-5
clone_size: -
v_call: TRBV6-1
cdr3_nt: TGTGCCAGCAGTGAAATAGATAGCAATCAGCCCCAGCATTTT
cdr3_aa: CASSEIDSNQPQHF

d_call: -
j_call: TRBJ1-6
clone_size: -
v_call: TRBV9
cdr3_nt: TGTGCCAGCAGCGTAGGGCAGGGCAATTCACCCCTCCACTTT
cdr3_aa: CASSVGQGNSPLHF

d_call: -
j_call: TRBJ2-1
clone_size: -
v_call: TRBV19
cdr3_nt: TGTGCCAGTACTACAGGGAGGGGGAATGAGCAGTTCTTC
cdr3_aa: CASTTGRGNEQFF

d_call: TRBD1
j_call: TRBJ2-7
clone_size: once
v_call: TRBV18
cdr3_nt: TGTGCCAGCTCACCAATGGGATCAGGACAGGGGGTCGTCCACGAGCAGTACTTC
cdr3_aa: CASSPMGSGQGVVHEQYF

d_call: TRBD1
j_call: TRBJ2-7
clone_size: -
v_call: TRBV2
cdr3_nt: TGTGCCAGCAGTGAAAGACAGGGGTACGAGCAGTACTTC
cdr3_aa: CASSERQGYEQYF

d_call: TRBD1
j_call: TRBJ2-4
clone_size: few
v_call: TRBV2
cdr3_nt: TGTGCCAGCAGTGAGCCAGGGGGCAAGCAAAACATTCAGTACTTC
cdr3_aa: CASSEPGGKQNIQYF

d_call: TRBD2
j_call: TRBJ2-1
clone_size: -
v_call: TRBV6-1
cdr3_nt: TGTGCCAGCCTAAGGACTAGCGGGGGGGCCAATGAGCAGTTCTTC
cdr3_aa: CASLRTSGGANEQFF

d_call: -
j_call: TRBJ1-1
clone_size: -
v_call: TRBV5-1
cdr3_nt: TGCGCCAGCAGCTTTCTGACTAGCGGAACTGAAGCTTTCTTT
cdr3_aa: CASSFLTSGTEAFF

d_call: TRBD2
j_call: TRBJ2-1
clone_size: once
v_call: TRBV27
cdr3_nt: TGTGCCAGCATCTCCGCCGGACTTCTAGCGGGGGGACCCCCAAGCTCCTACAATGAGCAGTTCTTC
cdr3_aa: CASISAGLLAGGPPSSYNEQFF

d_call: -
j_call: TRBJ1-6
clone_size: -
v_call: TRBV6-5
cdr3_nt: TGTGCCAGCAGCGGGGACTTTAGGGCCGGTTCACCCCTCCACTTT
cdr3_aa: CASSGDFRAGSPLHF

d_call: -
j_call: TRBJ2-5
clone_size: -
v_call: TRBV4-3
cdr3_nt: TGCGCCAGCAGCCAAGATGCCACAGGTCAAGAGACCCAGTACTTC
cdr3_aa: CASSQDATGQETQYF

d_call: TRBD2
j_call: TRBJ2-1
clone_size: -
v_call: TRBV4-1
cdr3_nt: TGCGCCAGCAGCCAGGTGATGGGGGGGGGAAGCAATGAGCAGTTCTTC
cdr3_aa: CASSQVMGGGSNEQFF

d_call: -
j_call: TRBJ1-2
clone_size: -
v_call: TRBV29-1
cdr3_nt: TGCAGCGTTGACTCCACAGTCTATGGCTACACCTTC
cdr3_aa: CSVDSTVYGYTF

d_call: TRBD1
j_call: TRBJ1-2
clone_size: -
v_call: TRBV29-1
cdr3_nt: TGCAGCGGGACAGGGAGGTATGGCTACACCTTC
cdr3_aa: CSGTGRYGYTF

d_call: TRBD1
j_call: TRBJ1-6
clone_size: -
v_call: TRBV6-6
cdr3_nt: TGTGCCAGCAGTTCCGACCGGGACAGGGGTTCACCCCTCCACTTT
cdr3_aa: CASSSDRDRGSPLHF

d_call: -
j_call: TRBJ2-5
clone_size: -
v_call: TRBV5-8
cdr3_nt: TGTGCCAGCAGCTTGGGATCGGGGTCGGGGGAGACCCAGTACTTC
cdr3_aa: CASSLGSGSGETQYF

d_call: -
j_call: TRBJ1-2
clone_size: -
v_call: TRBV5-6
cdr3_nt: TGTGCCAGCAGCCTTGGACAGAGAAACTATGGCTACACCTTC
cdr3_aa: CASSLGQRNYGYTF

d_call: TRBD1
j_call: TRBJ1-6
clone_size: -
v_call: TRBV11-2
cdr3_nt: TGTGCCAGCAGCATGACAGGGACGGACTCACCCCTCCACTTT
cdr3_aa: CASSMTGTDSPLHF

d_call: -
j_call: TRBJ2-3
clone_size: -
v_call: TRBV29-1
cdr3_nt: TGCAGCGTTGGGCTTAGAGGAAGCACAGATACGCAGTATTTT
cdr3_aa: CSVGLRGSTDTQYF

d_call: -
j_call: TRBJ2-3
clone_size: -
v_call: TRBV7-2
cdr3_nt: TGTGCCAGCAGCTTACTGGATACGCAGTATTTT
cdr3_aa: CASSLLDTQYF

d_call: -
j_call: TRBJ2-5
clone_size: -
v_call: TRBV11-2
cdr3_nt: TGTGCCAGCAGCCCGCGGGGCGCCGGGGAGACCCAGTACTTC
cdr3_aa: CASSPRGAGETQYF

d_call: TRBD1
j_call: TRBJ2-3
clone_size: few
v_call: TRBV7-6
cdr3_nt: TGTGCCAGCAGCGAAAGGGACAGGACTATGGATACGCAGTATTTT
cdr3_aa: CASSERDRTMDTQYF

d_call: TRBD1
j_call: TRBJ2-7
clone_size: once
v_call: TRBV6-5
cdr3_nt: TGTGCCAGCAGGGGGACAGGCTCCTACGAGCAGTACTTC
cdr3_aa: CASRGTGSYEQYF

d_call: -
j_call: TRBJ2-3
clone_size: -
v_call: TRBV6-1
cdr3_nt: TGTGCCAGCAGTAGTAGGGGGGGCAGGGATACGCAGTATTTT
cdr3_aa: CASSSRGGRDTQYF

d_call: -
j_call: TRBJ1-2
clone_size: -
v_call: TRBV6-1
cdr3_nt: TGTGCCAGCAGGATGACAGATGCTAACTATGGCTACACCTTC
cdr3_aa: CASRMTDANYGYTF

d_call: TRBD1
j_call: TRBJ1-6
clone_size: -
v_call: TRBV7-8
cdr3_nt: TGTGCCAGCAGCTTAGGATCGGGTACAGGGGGCTCTTCACCCCTCCACTTT
cdr3_aa: CASSLGSGTGGSSPLHF

d_call: -
j_call: TRBJ2-1
clone_size: -
v_call: TRBV9
cdr3_nt: TGTGCCAGCAGCTTTTCAGGGGATGGCAGGTTTGGTGAGCAGTTCTTC
cdr3_aa: CASSFSGDGRFGEQFF

d_call: -
j_call: TRBJ1-6
clone_size: few
v_call: TRBV2
cdr3_nt: TGTGCCAGCAGTTCCCTACAGGATTCACCCCTCCACTTT
cdr3_aa: CASSSLQDSPLHF